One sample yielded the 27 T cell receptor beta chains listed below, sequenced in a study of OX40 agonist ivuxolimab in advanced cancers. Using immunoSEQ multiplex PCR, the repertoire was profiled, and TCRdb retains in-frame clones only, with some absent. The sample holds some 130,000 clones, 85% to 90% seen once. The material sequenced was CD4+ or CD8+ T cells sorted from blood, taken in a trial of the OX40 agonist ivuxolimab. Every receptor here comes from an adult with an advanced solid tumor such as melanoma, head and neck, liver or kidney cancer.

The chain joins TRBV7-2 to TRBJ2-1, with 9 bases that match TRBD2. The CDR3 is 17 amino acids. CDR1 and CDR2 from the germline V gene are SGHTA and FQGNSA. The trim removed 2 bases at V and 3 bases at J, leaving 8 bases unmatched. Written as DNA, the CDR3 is TGTGCCAGCAGCTTACGCATAGCGGGGGACCTCTACAATGAGCAGTTCTTC. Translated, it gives CASSLRIAGDLYNEQFF. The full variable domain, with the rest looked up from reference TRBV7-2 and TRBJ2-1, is GAGVSQSPSNKVTEKGKDVELRCDPISGHTALYWYRQSLGQGLEFLIYFQGNSAPDKSGLPSDRFSAERTGGSVSTLTIQRTQQEDSAVYLCASSLRIAGDLYNEQFFGPGTRLTVL.

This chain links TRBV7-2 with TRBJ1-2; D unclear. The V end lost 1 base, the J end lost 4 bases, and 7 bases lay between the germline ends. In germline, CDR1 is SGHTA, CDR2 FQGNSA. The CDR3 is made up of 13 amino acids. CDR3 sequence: CASSLGGIYGYTF. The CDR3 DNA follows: TGTGCCAGCAGCTTAGGTGGGATCTATGGCTACACCTTC.

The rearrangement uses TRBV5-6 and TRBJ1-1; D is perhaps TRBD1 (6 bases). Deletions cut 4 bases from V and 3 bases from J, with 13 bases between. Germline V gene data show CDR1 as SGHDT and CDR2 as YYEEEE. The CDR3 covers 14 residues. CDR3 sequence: CASSPGQRDTEAFF. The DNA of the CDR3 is TGTGCCAGCAGCCCCGGACAGCGAGACACTGAAGCTTTCTTT.

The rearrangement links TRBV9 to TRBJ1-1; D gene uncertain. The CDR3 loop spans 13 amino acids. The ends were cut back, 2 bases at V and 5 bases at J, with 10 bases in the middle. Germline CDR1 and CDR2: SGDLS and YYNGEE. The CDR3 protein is CASSVSFGTEAFF. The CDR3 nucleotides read TGTGCCAGCAGCGTGAGTTTTGGGACTGAAGCTTTCTTT.

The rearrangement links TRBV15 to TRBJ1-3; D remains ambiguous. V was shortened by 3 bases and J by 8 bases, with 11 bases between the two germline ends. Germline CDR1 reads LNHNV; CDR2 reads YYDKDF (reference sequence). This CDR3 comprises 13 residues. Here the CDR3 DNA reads TGTGCCACCAGCAGTACAACCGGAGACACCATATATTTT. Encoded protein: CATSSTTGDTIYF.

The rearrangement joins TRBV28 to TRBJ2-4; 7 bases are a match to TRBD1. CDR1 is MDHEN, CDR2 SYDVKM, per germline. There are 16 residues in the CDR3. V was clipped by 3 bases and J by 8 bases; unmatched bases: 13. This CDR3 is CASSFPPTGVGDIQYF. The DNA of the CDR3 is TGTGCCAGCAGTTTCCCCCCTACAGGGGTTGGGGACATTCAGTACTTC.

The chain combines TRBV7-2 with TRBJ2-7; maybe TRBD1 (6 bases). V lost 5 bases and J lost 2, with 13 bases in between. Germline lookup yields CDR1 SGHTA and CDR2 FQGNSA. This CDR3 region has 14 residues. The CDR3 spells CASSRTTGPYEQYF. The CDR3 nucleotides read TGTGCCAGCAGCCGTACGACAGGCCCCTACGAGCAGTACTTC.

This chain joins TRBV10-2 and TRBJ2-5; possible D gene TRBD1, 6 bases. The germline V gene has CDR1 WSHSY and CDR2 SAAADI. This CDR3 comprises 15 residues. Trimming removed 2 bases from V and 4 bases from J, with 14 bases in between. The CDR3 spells CASSETGWGTETQYF. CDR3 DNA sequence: TGCGCCAGCAGTGAGACAGGGTGGGGGACAGAGACCCAGTACTTC.

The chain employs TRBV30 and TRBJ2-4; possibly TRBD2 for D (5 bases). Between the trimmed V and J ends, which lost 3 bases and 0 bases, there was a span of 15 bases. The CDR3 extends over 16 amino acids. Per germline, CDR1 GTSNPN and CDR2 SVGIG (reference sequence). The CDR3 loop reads CAWSDSGLLAKNIQYF. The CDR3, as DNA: TGTGCCTGGAGCGACTCAGGACTGCTAGCCAAAAACATTCAGTACTTC. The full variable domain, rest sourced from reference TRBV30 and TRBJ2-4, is SQTIHQWPATLVQPVGSPLSLECTVEGTSNPNLYWYRQAAGRGLQLLFYSVGIGQISSEVPQNLSASRPQDRQFILSSKKLLLSDSGFYLCAWSDSGLLAKNIQYFGAGTRLSVL.

CDR3 nucleotide sequence: TGTGCCAGCAGTTTTTGGCAGGGTAATCAGCCCCAGCATTTT. The encoded protein is CASSFWQGNQPQHF. The chain has TRBV28 and TRBJ1-5; perhaps TRBD1 as D (5 bases). V was trimmed by 3 bases and J by 4 bases, leaving 10 bases between them. Germline V gene sequence: CDR1 MDHEN, CDR2 SYDVKM. The CDR3 consists of 14 residues.

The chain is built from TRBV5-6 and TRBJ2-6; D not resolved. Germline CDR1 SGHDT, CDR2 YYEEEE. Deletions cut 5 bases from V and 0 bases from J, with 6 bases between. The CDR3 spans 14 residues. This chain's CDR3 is CASRGSSGANVLTF. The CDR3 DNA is TGTGCCAGCAGGGGGTCCTCTGGGGCCAACGTCCTGACTTTC.

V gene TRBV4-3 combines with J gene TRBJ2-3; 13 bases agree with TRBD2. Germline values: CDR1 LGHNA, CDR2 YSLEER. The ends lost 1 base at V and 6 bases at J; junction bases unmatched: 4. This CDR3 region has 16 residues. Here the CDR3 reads CASSQGGLAGSDTQYF. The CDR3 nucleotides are TGCGCCAGCAGCCAAGGGGGACTAGCGGGGTCTGATACGCAGTATTTT.

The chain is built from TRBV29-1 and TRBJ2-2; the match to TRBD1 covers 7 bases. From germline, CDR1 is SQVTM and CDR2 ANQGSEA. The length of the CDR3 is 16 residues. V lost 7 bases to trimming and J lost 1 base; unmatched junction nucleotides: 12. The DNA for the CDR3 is TGCAGCGCTACGGGACAGCCCAAGGAGAACACCGGGGAGCTGTTTTTT. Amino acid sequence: CSATGQPKENTGELFF.

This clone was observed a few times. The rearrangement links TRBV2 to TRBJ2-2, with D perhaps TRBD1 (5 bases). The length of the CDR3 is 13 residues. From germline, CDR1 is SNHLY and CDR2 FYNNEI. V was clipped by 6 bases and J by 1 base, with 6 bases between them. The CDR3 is CASRTGNTGELFF. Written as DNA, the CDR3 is TGTGCCAGCAGAACAGGGAACACCGGGGAGCTGTTTTTT.

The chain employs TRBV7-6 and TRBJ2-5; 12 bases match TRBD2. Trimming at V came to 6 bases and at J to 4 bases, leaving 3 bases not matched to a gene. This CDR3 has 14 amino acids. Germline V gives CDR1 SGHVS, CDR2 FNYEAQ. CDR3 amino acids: CASSQLAGGETQYF. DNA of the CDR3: TGTGCCAGCAGTCAACTAGCGGGGGGAGAGACCCAGTACTTC.

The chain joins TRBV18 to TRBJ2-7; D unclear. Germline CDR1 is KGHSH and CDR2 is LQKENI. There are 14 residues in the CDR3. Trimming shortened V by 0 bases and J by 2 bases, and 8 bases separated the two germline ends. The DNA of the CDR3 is TGTGCCAGCTCACCACCGGTACATACCTACGAGCAGTACTTC. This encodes CASSPPVHTYEQYF.

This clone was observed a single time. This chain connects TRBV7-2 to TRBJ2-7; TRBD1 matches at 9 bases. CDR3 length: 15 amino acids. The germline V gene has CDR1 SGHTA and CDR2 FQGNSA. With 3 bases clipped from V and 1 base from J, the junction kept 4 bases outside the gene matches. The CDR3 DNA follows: TGTGCCAGCAGCTTTACAGGGGGCTGGTCCTACGAGCAGTACTTC. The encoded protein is CASSFTGGWSYEQYF.

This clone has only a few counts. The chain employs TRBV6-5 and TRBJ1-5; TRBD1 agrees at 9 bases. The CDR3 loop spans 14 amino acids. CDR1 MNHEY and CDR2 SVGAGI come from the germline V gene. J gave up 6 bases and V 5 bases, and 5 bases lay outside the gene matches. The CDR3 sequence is CASSRTGAVQPQHF. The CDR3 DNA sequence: TGTGCCAGCAGTAGGACAGGGGCGGTTCAGCCCCAGCATTTT.

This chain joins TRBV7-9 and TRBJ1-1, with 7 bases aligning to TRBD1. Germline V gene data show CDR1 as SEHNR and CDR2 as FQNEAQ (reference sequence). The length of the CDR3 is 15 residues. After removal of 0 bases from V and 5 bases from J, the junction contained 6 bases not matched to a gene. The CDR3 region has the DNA TGTGCCAGCAGCTTAGCCCAGACAGGGAGAACTGAAGCTTTCTTT. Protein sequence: CASSLAQTGRTEAFF.

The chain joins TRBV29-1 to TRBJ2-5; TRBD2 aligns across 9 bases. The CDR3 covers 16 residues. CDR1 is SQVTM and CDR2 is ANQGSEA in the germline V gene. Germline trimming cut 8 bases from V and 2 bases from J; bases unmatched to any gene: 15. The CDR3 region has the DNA TGCAGCCCCCCTCGGGCGGGGGGGGGACTACAAGAGACCCAGTACTTC. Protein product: CSPPRAGGGLQETQYF.

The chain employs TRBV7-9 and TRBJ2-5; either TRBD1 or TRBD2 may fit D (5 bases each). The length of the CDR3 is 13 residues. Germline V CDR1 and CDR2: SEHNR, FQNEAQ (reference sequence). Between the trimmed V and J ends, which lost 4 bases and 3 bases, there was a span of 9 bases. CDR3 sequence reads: CASSSGTEETQYF. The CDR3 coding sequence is TGTGCCAGCAGCTCCGGGACCGAAGAGACCCAGTACTTC.

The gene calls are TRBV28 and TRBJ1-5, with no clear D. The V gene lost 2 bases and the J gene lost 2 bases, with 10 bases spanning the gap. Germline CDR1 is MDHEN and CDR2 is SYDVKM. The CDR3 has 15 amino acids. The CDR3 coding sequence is TGTGCCAGCAGTTTAGGGCATTCGGGCAATCAGCCCCAGCATTTT. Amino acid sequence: CASSLGHSGNQPQHF.

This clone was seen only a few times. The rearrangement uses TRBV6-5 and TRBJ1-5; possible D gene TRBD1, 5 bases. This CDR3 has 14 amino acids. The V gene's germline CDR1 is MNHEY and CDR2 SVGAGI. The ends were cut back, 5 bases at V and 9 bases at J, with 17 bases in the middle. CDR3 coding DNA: TGTGCCAGCAGTAGGGACGGTAAATCTCTGCCCCAGCATTTT. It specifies CASSRDGKSLPQHF.

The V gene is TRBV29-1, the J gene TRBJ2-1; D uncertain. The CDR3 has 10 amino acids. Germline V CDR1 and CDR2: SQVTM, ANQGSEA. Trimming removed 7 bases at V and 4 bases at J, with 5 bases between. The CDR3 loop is CSAEYNEQFF. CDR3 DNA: TGCAGCGCTGAGTACAATGAGCAGTTCTTC.

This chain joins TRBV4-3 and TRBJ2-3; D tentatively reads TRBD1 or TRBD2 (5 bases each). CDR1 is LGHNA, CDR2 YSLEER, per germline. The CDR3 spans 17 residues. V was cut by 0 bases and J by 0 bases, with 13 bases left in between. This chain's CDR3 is CASSQDPIGASTDTQYF. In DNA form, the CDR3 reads TGCGCCAGCAGCCAAGATCCGATCGGGGCTAGCACAGATACGCAGTATTTT.

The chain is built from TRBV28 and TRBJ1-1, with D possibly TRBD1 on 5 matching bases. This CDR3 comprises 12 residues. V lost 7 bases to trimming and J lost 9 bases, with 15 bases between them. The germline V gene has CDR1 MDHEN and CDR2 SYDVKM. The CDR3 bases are TGTGCCAGCACCATGCTCCAGGGACAAGCTTTCTTT. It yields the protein CASTMLQGQAFF.

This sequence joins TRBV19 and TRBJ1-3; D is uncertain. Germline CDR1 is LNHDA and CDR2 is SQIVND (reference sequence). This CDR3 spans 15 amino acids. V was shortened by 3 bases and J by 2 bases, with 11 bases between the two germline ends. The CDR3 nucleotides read TGTGCCAGTAGTATTGGTCCGGTACCTGGAAACACCATATATTTT. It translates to CASSIGPVPGNTIYF.